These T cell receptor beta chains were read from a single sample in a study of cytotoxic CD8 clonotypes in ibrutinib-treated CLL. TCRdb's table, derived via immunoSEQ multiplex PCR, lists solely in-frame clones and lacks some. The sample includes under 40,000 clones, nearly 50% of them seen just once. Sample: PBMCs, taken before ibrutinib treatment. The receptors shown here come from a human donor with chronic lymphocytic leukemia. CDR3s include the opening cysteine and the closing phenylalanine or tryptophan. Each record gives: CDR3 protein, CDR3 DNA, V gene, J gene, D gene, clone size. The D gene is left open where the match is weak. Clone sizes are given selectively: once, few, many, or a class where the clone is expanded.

CASSQGLTGTGETQYF	TGTGCCAGCAGCCAAGGATTAACCGGGACAGGAGAGACCCAGTACTTC	TRBV4-2	TRBJ2-5	TRBD1	NA
CASSLIGALGANVLTF	TGTGCCAGCAGCTTAATTGGGGCGCTTGGGGCCAACGTCCTGACTTTC	TRBV7-3	TRBJ2-6	NA	few
CASRRDSTTGELFF	TGTGCCAGCAGGAGGGACAGTACCACCGGGGAGCTGTTTTTT	TRBV6-5	TRBJ2-2	TRBD1	few
CASSYGSEYTEAFF	TGTGCCAGCAGTTACGGGTCAGAATACACTGAAGCTTTCTTT	TRBV6-5	TRBJ1-1	NA	NA
CASSPGQSSSSEKLFF	TGTGCCAGCTCGCCGGGACAGTCCTCTTCCTCTGAAAAACTGTTTTTT	TRBV18	TRBJ1-4	TRBD1	many
CASSSQGAEGQPQHF	TGTGCCAGCAGCTCTCAGGGGGCGGAGGGTCAGCCCCAGCATTTT	TRBV11-2	TRBJ1-5	TRBD1	NA
CASSLSADQPQHF	TGTGCCAGCAGTTTATCAGCGGATCAGCCCCAGCATTTT	TRBV27	TRBJ1-5	NA	NA
CASSRGTALNEKLFF	TGCGCCAGCAGCCGAGGGACAGCTCTTAATGAAAAACTGTTTTTT	TRBV4-1	TRBJ1-4	TRBD1	NA
CASSLVWQYGYTF	TGTGCCAGCAGCCTGGTCTGGCAATATGGCTACACCTTC	TRBV5-8	TRBJ1-2	NA	few
CASSLDRTYEQYF	TGCGCCAGCAGCTTGGACAGGACTTACGAGCAGTACTTC	TRBV5-1	TRBJ2-7	NA	few
CASSSSGGAGDTQYF	TGTGCCAGCAGCTCTAGCGGGGGGGCCGGAGATACGCAGTATTTT	TRBV5-6	TRBJ2-3	TRBD2	NA
CASSWGQGDIQYF	TGTGCCAGCAGCTGGGGACAGGGGGACATTCAGTACTTC	TRBV7-3	TRBJ2-4	TRBD1	few
CASSSGQGNNYGYTF	TGTGCCAGCAGTTCGGGACAGGGAAATAACTATGGCTACACCTTC	TRBV6-1	TRBJ1-2	TRBD1	NA
CASSSADEQFF	TGTGCCAGCAGCTCAGCGGATGAGCAGTTCTTC	TRBV5-6	TRBJ2-1	NA	once
CASSLWTSGGGKDTQYF	TGTGCCAGCAGCTTATGGACTAGCGGGGGAGGGAAAGATACGCAGTATTTT	TRBV7-9	TRBJ2-3	TRBD2	few
CASSVDPGGSYNSPLHF	TGTGCCAGCAGCGTAGATCCCGGGGGCTCCTATAATTCACCCCTCCACTTT	TRBV9	TRBJ1-6	NA	many
CASSEAGRGFWSNGYTF	TGTGCCAGCAGTGAAGCGGGAAGGGGCTTTTGGTCGAACGGCTACACCTTC	TRBV25-1	TRBJ1-2	NA	few
CASSYWGQNEQFF	TGTGCCAGCAGTTACTGGGGACAGAATGAGCAGTTCTTC	TRBV6-6	TRBJ2-1	TRBD1	once
CAIRGQGVGEQYF	TGTGCCATCAGGGGACAGGGGGTGGGGGAGCAGTACTTC	TRBV10-3	TRBJ2-7	TRBD1	NA
CASSLAGGAPNSPLHF	TGTGCCAGCAGTTTAGCCGGGGGAGCCCCTAATTCACCCCTCCACTTT	TRBV28	TRBJ1-6	NA	NA
CASSLWHMNTEAFF	TGTGCCAGCAGTTTATGGCATATGAACACTGAAGCTTTCTTT	TRBV27	TRBJ1-1	NA	NA
CASRDSYGYTF	TGTGCCAGCCGGGACTCCTATGGCTACACCTTC	TRBV6-1	TRBJ1-2	NA	few
CASSEVRAWWWKTQYF	TGCGCCAGCAGTGAGGTCCGGGCGTGGTGGTGGAAGACCCAGTACTTC	TRBV10-2	TRBJ2-5	NA	NA
CASSLVLTGSGEQFF	TGTGCCAGCAGCTTAGTTCTGACAGGGTCAGGTGAGCAGTTCTTC	TRBV7-2	TRBJ2-1	TRBD1	NA
CASSESEVNTEAFF	TGCGCCAGCAGTGAGTCTGAGGTGAACACTGAAGCTTTCTTT	TRBV10-1	TRBJ1-1	NA	few
CASSLRVYEQYF	TGTGCCAGCAGCCTCAGGGTTTACGAGCAGTACTTC	TRBV28	TRBJ2-7	NA	few
CASSLRAPLRETQYF	TGCGCCAGCAGCCTCCGGGCCCCCTTAAGAGAGACCCAGTACTTC	TRBV5-1	TRBJ2-5	NA	medium-sized
CASRQGAMTEAFF	TGTGCCAGCAGGCAGGGGGCGATGACTGAAGCTTTCTTT	TRBV28	TRBJ1-1	TRBD1	few
CGMTVQETQYF	TGCGGTATGACAGTCCAAGAGACCCAGTACTTC	TRBV20-1	TRBJ2-5	NA	NA
CASSPSGGASYNEQFF	TGCGCCAGCAGCCCCTCCGGCGGCGCCTCCTACAATGAGCAGTTCTTC	TRBV5-1	TRBJ2-1	NA	NA
CASSFPGTDTTDTQYF	TGTGCCAGCAGCTTTCCCGGGACGGATACCACAGATACGCAGTATTTT	TRBV7-3	TRBJ2-3	NA	NA
CASSSNRDAEAFF	TGTGCCAGCAGCTCCAACAGGGACGCTGAAGCTTTCTTT	TRBV7-3	TRBJ1-1	NA	NA
CASRGAGVYEQYF	TGCGCCAGCAGAGGGGCAGGGGTCTACGAGCAGTACTTC	TRBV5-1	TRBJ2-7	NA	NA
CASSGPPTRRENYGYTF	TGTGCCAGCAGCGGACCCCCGACCCGCAGGGAAAACTATGGCTACACCTTC	TRBV7-9	TRBJ1-2	NA	NA
CASSQEASGNNEQFF	TGTGCCAGCAGCCAAGAGGCTAGCGGCAACAATGAGCAGTTCTTC	TRBV4-2	TRBJ2-1	TRBD2	once
CAWSKGQGAGELFF	TGTGCCTGGAGTAAGGGACAGGGTGCCGGGGAGCTGTTTTTT	TRBV30	TRBJ2-2	TRBD1	NA
CAWGGQAWDNSPLHF	TGTGCCTGGGGGGGACAGGCGTGGGATAATTCACCCCTCCACTTT	TRBV30	TRBJ1-6	TRBD1	few
CASSRQQYGYTF	TGTGCCAGCAGCCGACAACAGTATGGCTACACCTTC	TRBV6-5	TRBJ1-2	NA	NA
CASSPQGNTGELFF	TGTGCCAGCAGCCCACAGGGTAACACCGGGGAGCTGTTTTTT	TRBV7-9	TRBJ2-2	NA	few
CASSLGRGGHTYEQYF	TGTGCCAGCAGCTTGGGCCGAGGGGGCCATACCTACGAGCAGTACTTC	TRBV7-2	TRBJ2-7	TRBD1	NA
CASSLGQGADQPQHF	TGTGCCAGCAGCTTGGGACAGGGGGCGGATCAGCCCCAGCATTTT	TRBV5-4	TRBJ1-5	TRBD1	NA
CASSYIPTRGFYEQYF	TGTGCCAGCAGTTACATACCTACAAGGGGATTCTACGAGCAGTACTTC	TRBV6-5	TRBJ2-7	NA	NA
CASSQDVGRAEAETQYF	TGCGCCAGCAGCCAAGATGTCGGAAGGGCCGAGGCTGAGACCCAGTACTTC	TRBV4-1	TRBJ2-5	NA	NA
CASSLRAGKETQYF	TGTGCCAGCAGCTTGAGGGCAGGGAAAGAGACCCAGTACTTC	TRBV7-3	TRBJ2-5	NA	NA
CALRGAGTGELFF	TGTGCCCTAAGGGGGGCGGGCACCGGGGAGCTGTTTTTT	TRBV10-3	TRBJ2-2	NA	NA
CASSPLAGSIYNEQFF	TGTGCCAGCTCACCCCTAGCGGGGAGTATCTACAATGAGCAGTTCTTC	TRBV18	TRBJ2-1	TRBD2	NA
CASSPGLAGGPYNEQFF	TGTGCCAGCTCCCCGGGACTAGCGGGGGGGCCCTACAATGAGCAGTTCTTC	TRBV18	TRBJ2-1	TRBD2	NA
CASSRPGQYNSPLHF	TGTGCCAGCAGCCGACCGGGACAGTATAATTCACCCCTCCACTTT	TRBV5-6	TRBJ1-6	TRBD1	few
CASSHLQGITTEAFF	TGTGCCAGCAGCCACCTACAGGGTATAACTACTGAAGCTTTCTTT	TRBV14	TRBJ1-1	NA	few
CASKNAGTGFSYSNQPQHF	TGTGCCAGTAAAAACGCCGGGACAGGGTTTTCCTATAGCAATCAGCCCCAGCATTTT	TRBV19	TRBJ1-5	TRBD1	NA
CASSLGGLSTDTQYF	TGCGCCAGCAGCTTGGGCGGACTGAGCACAGATACGCAGTATTTT	TRBV5-1	TRBJ2-3	NA	NA
CAWSSKGGVDGYTF	TGTGCCTGGAGTTCGAAGGGGGGAGTGGATGGCTACACCTTC	TRBV30	TRBJ1-2	NA	NA
CASSPGGGSSYNSPLHF	TGTGCCAGCTCACCAGGCGGGGGGAGCTCCTATAATTCACCCCTCCACTTT	TRBV18	TRBJ1-6	NA	NA
CASSLESSGRTGELFF	TGTGCCAGCAGCTTAGAATCCAGCGGGAGAACCGGGGAGCTGTTTTTT	TRBV7-2	TRBJ2-2	TRBD2	NA
CAISQVGMFYNEQFF	TGTGCCATCAGTCAGGTGGGGATGTTTTACAATGAGCAGTTCTTC	TRBV10-3	TRBJ2-1	NA	NA
CASWNRDRGGDGYTF	TGTGCCAGTTGGAACCGGGACAGGGGTGGGGACGGCTACACCTTC	TRBV6-1	TRBJ1-2	TRBD1	few
CASSLDPSGDIDTQYF	TGTGCCAGCAGCTTAGATCCTAGCGGGGATATAGATACGCAGTATTTT	TRBV7-9	TRBJ2-3	TRBD2	NA
CASSRGTGGGPLHF	TGTGCCAGTAGCAGAGGGACAGGAGGTGGACCCCTCCACTTT	TRBV19	TRBJ1-6	TRBD1	NA
CASSWALAGGYNEQFF	TGTGCCAGCAGCTGGGCACTAGCGGGGGGCTACAATGAGCAGTTCTTC	TRBV7-2	TRBJ2-1	TRBD2	few
CASSAGTGYYGYTF	TGTGCCAGCAGCGCCGGGACAGGATACTATGGCTACACCTTC	TRBV9	TRBJ1-2	TRBD1	NA